This T cell receptor beta chain was captured in a study of T cell repertoires in cytomegalovirus infection. Each CDR3 protein is one row after TCRdb ran MiXCR on the reads. This sample has roughly 200,000 distinct CDR3 sequences, with approximately 18% found just once. The CDR3 is 19 residues long. The V and J ends lost 3 bases and 2 bases, in that order; junction bases with no gene match: 11. Looked up from germline, CDR1 is MNHEY and CDR2 is SVGEGT. V gene TRBV6-2 or TRBV6-3 combines with J gene TRBJ2-6; TRBD1 matches at 9 bases. Sequences were obtained from CD8+ T cells from PBMCs. The source of this sequence is a human donor in good health (CMV status not recorded). Some clones in this sample may be carry-over from other donors' samples. DNA of the CDR3: TGTGCCAGCAGTTATCCATGGACAGGGGCCGGGACTGGGGCCAACGTCCTGACTTTC. As protein: CASSYPWTGAGTGANVLTF.